This T cell receptor (beta chain) stems from a study of blood T cell repertoires in COVID-19. In the study overall: Samples came from the United States, Italy and Spain, spanning acute and convalescent COVID-19. T cells, B-cell-depleted T cells, or PBMCs supplied cDNA or gDNA.

The CDR3 spans 13 residues. The germline gives CDR1 KGHSH, CDR2 LQKENI. V was shortened by 2 bases and J by 5 bases, with 8 bases between the two germline ends. Per the original methods: Scientists estimated how many nucleated cells there were by amplifying reference gene primers. Sequencing used immunoSEQ multiplex PCR; TCRdb keeps in-frame clones, though not all of them. V and J calls and clone size are given by that table; D and trimming were obtained from the DNA. The sample records over 120,000 clones, roughly 79% being singletons. Sequencing input: peripheral blood. The TCR originated in an older woman with acute or convalescent COVID-19. This chain links TRBV18 with TRBJ2-3, with D perhaps matching TRBD1 (6 bases). The CDR3 nucleotides are TGTGCCAGCTCACCAGGGGGCAGAGATACGCAGTATTTT. Its protein product is CASSPGGRDTQYF.